The clone carrying this T cell receptor (beta chain) came up a few times. Antigen: not known. The CDR3 runs 16 residues. Looked up from germline, CDR1 is MNHEY and CDR2 is SVGAGI. Trimming removed 0 bases from V and 3 bases from J, with 12 bases in between. The sample comes from a study of human T cells and chemical hapten exposure. Study overall: Application of 0.01% DPC to the upper back was done by patch test, with a reading at 6 days. Yields of TCR per sample differed, chiefly owing to small differences in pooled library volume. Study-wide findings and caveats: Expanded TCRs formed significantly more large CDR3 similarity clusters than controls.

TCRdb used MiXCR to reprocess the RACE reads, holding one entry per CDR3 protein. Seen here are approximately 100,000 distinct CDR3 sequences, about a tenth observed once, and the top ten hold around 3%. Time point defined: patch test 2, 6 weeks after DPC sensitization. The treatment was: therapeutic diphenylcyclopropenone sensitization with weekly scalp DPC. The receptor comes from a woman between 35 and 50 years old with alopecia areata. Some clones in this sample may be carry-over from other donors' samples. Here the sequenced sample was whole blood, taken in connection with sensitization to the hapten diphenylcyclopropenone (DPC). The rearrangement joins TRBV6-5 to TRBJ2-1, with a possible D match to TRBD2 (6 bases). This CDR3 is CASSYSGGGDYNEQFF. In DNA form, the CDR3 reads TGTGCCAGCAGTTACTCAGGCGGCGGGGACTACAATGAGCAGTTCTTC.